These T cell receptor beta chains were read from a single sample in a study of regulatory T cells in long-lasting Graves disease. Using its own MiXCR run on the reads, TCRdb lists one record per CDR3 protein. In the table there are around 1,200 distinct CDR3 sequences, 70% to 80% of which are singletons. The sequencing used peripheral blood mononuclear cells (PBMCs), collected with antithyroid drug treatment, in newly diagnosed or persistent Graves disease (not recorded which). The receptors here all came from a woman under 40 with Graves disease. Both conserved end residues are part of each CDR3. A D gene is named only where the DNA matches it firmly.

CASSPTTYYGYTF | TGCGCCAGCAGCCCGACGACATATTATGGCTACACCTTC | TRBV5-1 | NA | TRBJ1-2
CASRVLQGTNEKLFF | TGTGCCAGTAGGGTCCTGCAGGGAACTAATGAAAAACTGTTTTTT | TRBV19 | NA | TRBJ1-4
CSARERAWGEKLFF | TGCAGTGCTAGAGAGCGCGCTTGGGGTGAAAAACTGTTTTTT | TRBV20-1 | NA | TRBJ1-4
CSTGTGSYNEQFF | TGTAGCACCGGGACAGGCTCCTACAATGAGCAGTTCTTC | TRBV29-1 | TRBD1 | TRBJ2-1
CASSFSYGYTF | TGTGCCAGCAGCTTCAGCTATGGCTACACCTTC | TRBV5-4 | NA | TRBJ1-2
CASSPPGGSPLHF | TGTGCCAGCAGCCCACCTGGGGGATCACCCCTCCACTTT | TRBV7-9 | NA | TRBJ1-6
CAWSVRGQPQHF | TGTGCCTGGAGTGTACGGGGTCAGCCCCAGCATTTT | TRBV30 | NA | TRBJ1-5
CASSSDRGITYEQYF | TGTGCCAGCAGTTCCGACAGGGGGATTACCTACGAGCAGTACTTC | TRBV27 | TRBD1 | TRBJ2-7
CSARNRDTEAFF | TGCAGTGCTAGAAACAGGGACACTGAAGCTTTCTTT | TRBV20-1 | NA | TRBJ1-1
CATSVGQGIDTQYF | TGTGCCACCAGTGTGGGACAGGGGATCGATACGCAGTATTTT | TRBV24-1 | TRBD1 | TRBJ2-3
CASRDSELAKNIQYF | TGTGCCAGCAGGGACTCAGAACTAGCCAAAAACATTCAGTACTTC | TRBV6-4 | NA | TRBJ2-4